The text below deals with one TCR beta chain. As yet, its antigen is unknown. The sample contains more than one DNA sequence encoding this CDR3. Indicated treatment: oral pan-JAK inhibitor, 5-10 mg twice daily. These data come from a study of CD8+ T cells in alopecia areata. Study at large: Each of the treated patients was given oral tofacitinib, 5 to 10 mg twice daily, for moderate-to-severe alopecia areata. General study points: The presence of one nonresponder keeps the tie between baseline CD8+ expansion and response uncertain.

Following RNA extraction, reverse transcription yielded cDNA that acted as the sequencing template. Sequencing was performed with immunoSEQ multiplex PCR; in TCRdb, only in-frame clones are kept and a portion is missing. The repertoire holds about 120,000 clones, 50% to 55% seen once, with 0.46% in the top ten. The CDR3 length is 10 residues. Germline lookup yields CDR1 SQVTM and CDR2 ANQGSEA. The ends were cut back, 6 bases at V and 3 bases at J, with 3 bases in the middle. The sequence came from a human donor with alopecia areata. V gene TRBV29-1 combines with J gene TRBJ2-1; D gene ambiguous. This specimen was CD4+ T cells sorted from blood, taken at week 4, from a patient treated with tofacitinib. The CDR3 DNA sequence: TGCAGCGTGGGCTACAATGAGCAGTTCTTC. Encoded protein: CSVGYNEQFF.